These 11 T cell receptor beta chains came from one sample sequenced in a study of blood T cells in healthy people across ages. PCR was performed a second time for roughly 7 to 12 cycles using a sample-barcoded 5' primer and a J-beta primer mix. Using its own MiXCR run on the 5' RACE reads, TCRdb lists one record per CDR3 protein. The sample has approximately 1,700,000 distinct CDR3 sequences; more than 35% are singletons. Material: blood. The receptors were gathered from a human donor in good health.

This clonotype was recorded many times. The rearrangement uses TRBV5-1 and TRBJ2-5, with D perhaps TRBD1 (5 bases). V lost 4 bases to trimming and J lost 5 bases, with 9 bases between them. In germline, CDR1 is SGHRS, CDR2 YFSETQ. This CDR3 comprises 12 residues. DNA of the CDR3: TGCGCCAGCAGCGAACCAGGGGAGACCCAGTACTTC. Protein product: CASSEPGETQYF.

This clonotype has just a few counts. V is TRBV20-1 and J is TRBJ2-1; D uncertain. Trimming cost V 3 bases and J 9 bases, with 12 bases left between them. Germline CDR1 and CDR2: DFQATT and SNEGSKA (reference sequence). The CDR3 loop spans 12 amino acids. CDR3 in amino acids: CSASGEWGEQFF. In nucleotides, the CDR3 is TGCAGTGCTAGCGGAGAATGGGGTGAGCAGTTCTTC.

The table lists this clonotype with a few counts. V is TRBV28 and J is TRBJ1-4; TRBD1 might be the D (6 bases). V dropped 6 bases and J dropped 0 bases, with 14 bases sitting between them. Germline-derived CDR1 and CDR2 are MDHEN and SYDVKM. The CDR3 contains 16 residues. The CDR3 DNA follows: TGTGCCAGCAGCCGCAGACAGGCTCCAACTAATGAAAAACTGTTTTTT. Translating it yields CASSRRQAPTNEKLFF.

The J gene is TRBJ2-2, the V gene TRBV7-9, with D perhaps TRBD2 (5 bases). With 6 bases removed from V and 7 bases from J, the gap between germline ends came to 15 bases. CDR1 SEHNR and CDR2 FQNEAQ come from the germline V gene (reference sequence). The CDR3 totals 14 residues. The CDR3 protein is CASRISSAGGELFF. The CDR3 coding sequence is TGTGCCAGCAGAATCTCCAGCGCGGGCGGGGAGCTGTTTTTT.

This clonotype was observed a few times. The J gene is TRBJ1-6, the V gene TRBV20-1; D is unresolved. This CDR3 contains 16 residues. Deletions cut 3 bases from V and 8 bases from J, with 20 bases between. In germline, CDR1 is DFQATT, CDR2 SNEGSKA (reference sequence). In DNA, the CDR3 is TGCAGTGCTAGGGGCAGAGTTCTCGCGTGGGATTCACCCCTCCACTTT. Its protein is CSARGRVLAWDSPLHF.

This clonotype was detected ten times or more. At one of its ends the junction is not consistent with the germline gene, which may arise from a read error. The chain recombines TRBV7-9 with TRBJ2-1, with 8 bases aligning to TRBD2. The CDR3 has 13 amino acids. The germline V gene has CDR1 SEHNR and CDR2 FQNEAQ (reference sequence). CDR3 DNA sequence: TGCGCCAGCAGCCTCGGGACTAGGGATGAGCAGTTCTTC. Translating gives CASSLGTRDEQFF.

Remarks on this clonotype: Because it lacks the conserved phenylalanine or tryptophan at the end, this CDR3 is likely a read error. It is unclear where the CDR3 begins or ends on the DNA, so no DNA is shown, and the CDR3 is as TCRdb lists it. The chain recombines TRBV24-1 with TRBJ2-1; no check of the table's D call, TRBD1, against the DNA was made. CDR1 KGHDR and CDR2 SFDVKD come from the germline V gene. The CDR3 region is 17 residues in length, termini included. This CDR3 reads CATSDATGGTDGYTFGS.

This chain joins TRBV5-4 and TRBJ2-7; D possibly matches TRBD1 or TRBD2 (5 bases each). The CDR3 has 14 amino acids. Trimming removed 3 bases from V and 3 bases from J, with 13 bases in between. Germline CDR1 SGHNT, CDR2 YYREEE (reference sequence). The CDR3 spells CASSSQPGSYEQYF. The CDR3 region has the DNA TGTGCCAGCAGCTCCCAGCCAGGGAGCTACGAGCAGTACTTC.

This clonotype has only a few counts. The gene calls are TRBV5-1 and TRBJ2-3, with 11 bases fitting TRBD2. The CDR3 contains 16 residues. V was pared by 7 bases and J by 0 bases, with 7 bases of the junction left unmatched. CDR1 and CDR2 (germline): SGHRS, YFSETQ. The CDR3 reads CASGKTSGTSTDTQYF. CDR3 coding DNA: TGCGCCAGCGGCAAGACTAGCGGGACTAGCACAGATACGCAGTATTTT.

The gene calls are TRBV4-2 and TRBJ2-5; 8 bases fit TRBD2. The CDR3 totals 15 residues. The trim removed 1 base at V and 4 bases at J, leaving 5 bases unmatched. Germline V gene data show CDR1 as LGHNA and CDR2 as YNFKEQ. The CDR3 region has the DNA TGTGCCAGCAGCCAAGGCGGGGGGATAGGAGAGACCCAGTACTTC. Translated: CASSQGGGIGETQYF.

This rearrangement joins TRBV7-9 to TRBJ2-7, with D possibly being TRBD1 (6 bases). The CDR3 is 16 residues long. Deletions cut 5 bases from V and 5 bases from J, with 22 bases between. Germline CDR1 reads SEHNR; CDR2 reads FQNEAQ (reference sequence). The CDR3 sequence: CASSPKLRTDFNEQYF. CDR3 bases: TGTGCCAGCAGCCCCAAGCTACGGACAGACTTTAACGAGCAGTACTTC.